The entry below describes one T cell receptor beta chain. No antigen is known for it. A clone one base away is much larger, so this may be a read error. No conserved phenylalanine or tryptophan is present at the end of the CDR3, so a read error is the likely explanation. Diagnoses were made from clinical symptoms, serum measures (thyroxine and TRAb), thyroid ultrasound and orbital computed tomography. The data originate from a study of T cells in Graves' hyperthyroidism and ophthalmopathy. Study observations and caveats: Blood also contained most expanded thyroid clonotypes above 0.001. The model's output predicted ophthalmopathy at a median of around 7 months prior to onset.

Trimming shortened V by 2 bases and J by 2 bases, and 10 bases separated the two germline ends. The germline V gene encodes CDR1 SGHTA and CDR2 FQGNSA. This CDR3 region has 14 residues. Amplification of TCR beta CDR3 regions was performed using RNA transcripts as template. The study used the HTBI primer set for a first-round RT-PCR of the TCR CDR3. MiXCR, applied by TCRdb to the multiplex PCR reads, yields one record per CDR3 protein. The table records 600,000 to 800,000 distinct CDR3 sequences, 30% to 40% of them present only once. The sample comprised blood. The V and J genes are TRBV7-2 and TRBJ2-7; no clear D. This TCR was recovered from a woman aged 40 to 55 with Graves' hyperthyroidism. The CDR3 DNA reads TGTGCCAGCAGCTTACCGGGCTTGCCCTACGAGCAGTACCTC. It is translated as CASSLPGLPYEQYL.